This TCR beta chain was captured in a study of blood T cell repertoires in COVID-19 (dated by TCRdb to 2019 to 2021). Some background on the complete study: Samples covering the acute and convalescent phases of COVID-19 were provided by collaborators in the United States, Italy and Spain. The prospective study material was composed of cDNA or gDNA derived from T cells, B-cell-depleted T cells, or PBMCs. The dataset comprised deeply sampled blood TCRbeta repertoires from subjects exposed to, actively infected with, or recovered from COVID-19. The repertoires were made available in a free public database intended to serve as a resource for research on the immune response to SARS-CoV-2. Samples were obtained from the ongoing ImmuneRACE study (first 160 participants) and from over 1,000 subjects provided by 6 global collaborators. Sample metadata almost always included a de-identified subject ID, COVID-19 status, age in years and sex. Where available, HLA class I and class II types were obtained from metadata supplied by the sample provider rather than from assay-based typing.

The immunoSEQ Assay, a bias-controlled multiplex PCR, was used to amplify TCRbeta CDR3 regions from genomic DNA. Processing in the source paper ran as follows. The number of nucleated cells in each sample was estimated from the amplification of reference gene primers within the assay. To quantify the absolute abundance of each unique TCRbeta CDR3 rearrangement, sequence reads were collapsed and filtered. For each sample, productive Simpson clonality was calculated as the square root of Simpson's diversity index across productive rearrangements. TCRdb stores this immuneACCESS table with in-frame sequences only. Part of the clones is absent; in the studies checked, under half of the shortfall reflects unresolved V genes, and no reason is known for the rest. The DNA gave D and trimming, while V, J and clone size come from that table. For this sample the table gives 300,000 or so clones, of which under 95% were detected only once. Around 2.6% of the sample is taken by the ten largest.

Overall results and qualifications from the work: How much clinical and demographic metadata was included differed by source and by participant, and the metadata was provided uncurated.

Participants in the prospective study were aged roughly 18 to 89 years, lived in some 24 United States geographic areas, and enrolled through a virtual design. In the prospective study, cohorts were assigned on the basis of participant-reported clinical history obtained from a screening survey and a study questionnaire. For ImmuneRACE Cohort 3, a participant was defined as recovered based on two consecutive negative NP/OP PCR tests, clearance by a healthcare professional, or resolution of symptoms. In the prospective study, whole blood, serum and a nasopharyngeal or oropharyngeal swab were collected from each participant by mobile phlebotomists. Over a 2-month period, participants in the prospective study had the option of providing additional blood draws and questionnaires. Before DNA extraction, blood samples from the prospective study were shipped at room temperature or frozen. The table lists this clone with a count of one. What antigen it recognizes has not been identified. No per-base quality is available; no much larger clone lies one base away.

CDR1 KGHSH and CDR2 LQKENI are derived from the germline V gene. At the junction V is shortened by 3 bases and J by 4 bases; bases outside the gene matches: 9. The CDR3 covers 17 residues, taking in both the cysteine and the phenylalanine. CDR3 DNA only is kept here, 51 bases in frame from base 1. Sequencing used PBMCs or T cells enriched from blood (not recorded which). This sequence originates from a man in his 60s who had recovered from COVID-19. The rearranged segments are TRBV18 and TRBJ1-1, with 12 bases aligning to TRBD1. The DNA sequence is TGTGCCAGCTCACCGCGGATGGGACAGGGGGCAACCACTGAAGCTTTCTTT. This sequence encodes CASSPRMGQGATTEAFF.